This TCR beta chain was sequenced in a study of shared clonotypes between healthy human individuals. Sequencing was performed with immunoSEQ multiplex PCR; in TCRdb, only in-frame clones are kept and a portion is missing. The sample includes some 450,000 clones, 60% to 80% seen only once; the top ten take around 12%. CDR1 is LNHDA and CDR2 is SQIVND in the germline V gene (reference sequence). V lost 3 bases, J lost 3 bases, and 7 bases stayed unmatched. This CDR3 region has 16 residues. Input material: PBMCs. The TCR originated in a woman aged 40-49 years in good health. Some clones in this sample may be carry-over from other donors' samples. The chain employs TRBV19 and TRBJ1-3; 8 positions match TRBD1. The CDR3 spells CASSIRQGAVGNTIYF. The CDR3 DNA reads TGTGCCAGTAGTATTCGCCAGGGGGCCGTTGGAAACACCATATATTTT. Variable domain in full (rest from reference TRBV19 and TRBJ1-3): DGGITQSPKYLFRKEGQNVTLSCEQNLNHDAMYWYRQDPGQGLRLIYYSQIVNDFQKGDIAEGYSVSREKKESFPLTVTSAQKNPTAFYLCASSIRQGAVGNTIYFGEGSWLTVV.